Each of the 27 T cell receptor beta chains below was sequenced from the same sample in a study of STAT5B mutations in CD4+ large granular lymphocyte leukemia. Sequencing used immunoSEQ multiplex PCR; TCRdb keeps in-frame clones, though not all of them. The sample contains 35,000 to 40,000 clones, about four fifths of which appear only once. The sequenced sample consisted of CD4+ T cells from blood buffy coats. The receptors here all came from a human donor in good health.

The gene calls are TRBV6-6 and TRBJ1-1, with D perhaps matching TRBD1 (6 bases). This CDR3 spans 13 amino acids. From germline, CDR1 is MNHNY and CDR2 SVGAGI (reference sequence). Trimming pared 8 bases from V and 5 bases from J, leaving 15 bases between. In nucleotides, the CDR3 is TGTGCCAGCCGTTTACAGGGTCGGACTGAAGCTTTCTTT. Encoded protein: CASRLQGRTEAFF.

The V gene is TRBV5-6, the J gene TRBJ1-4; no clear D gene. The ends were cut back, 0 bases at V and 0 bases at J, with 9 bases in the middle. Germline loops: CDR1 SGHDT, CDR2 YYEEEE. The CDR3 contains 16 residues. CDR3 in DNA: TGTGCCAGCAGCTTGGGGGTCCGGGCAACTAATGAAAAACTGTTTTTT. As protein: CASSLGVRATNEKLFF. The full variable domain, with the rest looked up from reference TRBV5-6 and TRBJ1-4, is DAGVTQSPTHLIKTRGQQVTLRCSPKSGHDTVSWYQQALGQGPQFIFQYYEEEERQRGNFPDRFSGHQFPNYSSELNVNALLLGDSALYLCASSLGVRATNEKLFFGSGTQLSVL.

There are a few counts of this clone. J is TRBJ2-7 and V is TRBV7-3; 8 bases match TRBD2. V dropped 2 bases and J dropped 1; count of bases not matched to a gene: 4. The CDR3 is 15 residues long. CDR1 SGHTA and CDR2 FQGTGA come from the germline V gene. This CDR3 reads CASSLQGLGSYEQYF. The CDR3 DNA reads TGTGCCAGCAGCTTACAGGGACTAGGGTCCTACGAGCAGTACTTC.

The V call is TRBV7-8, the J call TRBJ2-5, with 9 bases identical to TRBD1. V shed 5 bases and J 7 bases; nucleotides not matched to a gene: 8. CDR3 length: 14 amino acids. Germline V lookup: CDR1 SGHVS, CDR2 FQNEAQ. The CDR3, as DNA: TGTGCCAGCAGCCGGGACAGGGCAGCAGGGACCCAGTACTTC. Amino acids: CASSRDRAAGTQYF.

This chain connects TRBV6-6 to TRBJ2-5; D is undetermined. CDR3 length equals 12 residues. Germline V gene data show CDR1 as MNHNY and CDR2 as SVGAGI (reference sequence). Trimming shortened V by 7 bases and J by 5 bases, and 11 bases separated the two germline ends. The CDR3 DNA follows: TGTGCCAGCAAAAAGGACGGGGAGACCCAGTACTTC. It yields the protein CASKKDGETQYF.

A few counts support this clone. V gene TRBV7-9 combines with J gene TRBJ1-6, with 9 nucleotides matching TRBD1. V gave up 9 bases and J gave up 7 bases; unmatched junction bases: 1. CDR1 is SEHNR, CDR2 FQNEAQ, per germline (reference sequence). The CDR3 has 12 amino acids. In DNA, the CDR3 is TGTGCCAGTGGACAGGGGAATTCACCCCTCCACTTT. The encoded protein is CASGQGNSPLHF. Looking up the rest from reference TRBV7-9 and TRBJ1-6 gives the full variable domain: DTGVSQNPRHKITKRGQNVTFRCDPISEHNRLYWYRQTLGQGPEFLTYFQNEAQLEKSRLLSDRFSAERPKGSFSTLEIQRTEQGDSAMYLCASGQGNSPLHFGNGTRLTVT.

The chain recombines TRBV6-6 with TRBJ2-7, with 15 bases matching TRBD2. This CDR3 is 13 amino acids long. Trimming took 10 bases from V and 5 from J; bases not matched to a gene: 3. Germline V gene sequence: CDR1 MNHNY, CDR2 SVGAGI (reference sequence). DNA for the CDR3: TGTGCCACCCGGACTAGCGGGAGGGACGAGCAGTACTTC. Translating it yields CATRTSGRDEQYF.

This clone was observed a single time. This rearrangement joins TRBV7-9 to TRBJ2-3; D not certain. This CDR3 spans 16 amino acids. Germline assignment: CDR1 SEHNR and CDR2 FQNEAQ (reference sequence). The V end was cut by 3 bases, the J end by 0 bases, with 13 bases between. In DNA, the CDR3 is TGTGCCAGCAGCTTTCAGCACCTGGTTAGCACAGATACGCAGTATTTT. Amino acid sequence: CASSFQHLVSTDTQYF.

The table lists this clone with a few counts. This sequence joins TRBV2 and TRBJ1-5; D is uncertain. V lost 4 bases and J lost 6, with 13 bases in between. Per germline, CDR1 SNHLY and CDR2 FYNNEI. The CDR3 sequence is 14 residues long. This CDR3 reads CASSGSTGFQPQHF. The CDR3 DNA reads TGTGCCAGCAGTGGCTCTACCGGGTTTCAGCCCCAGCATTTT.

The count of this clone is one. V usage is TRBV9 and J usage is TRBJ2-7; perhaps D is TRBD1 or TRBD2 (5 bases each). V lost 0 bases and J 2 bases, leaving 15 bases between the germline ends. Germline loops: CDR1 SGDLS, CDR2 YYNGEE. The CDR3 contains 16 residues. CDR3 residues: CASSVAIGDGAYEQYF. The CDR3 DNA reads TGTGCCAGCAGCGTAGCCATAGGGGACGGAGCCTACGAGCAGTACTTC.

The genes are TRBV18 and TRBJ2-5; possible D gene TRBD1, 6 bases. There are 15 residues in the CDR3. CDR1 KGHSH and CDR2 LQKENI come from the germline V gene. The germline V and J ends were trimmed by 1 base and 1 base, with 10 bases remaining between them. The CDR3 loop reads CASSPLTDSQETQYF. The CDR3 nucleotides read TGTGCCAGCTCACCACTAACGGACAGCCAAGAGACCCAGTACTTC.

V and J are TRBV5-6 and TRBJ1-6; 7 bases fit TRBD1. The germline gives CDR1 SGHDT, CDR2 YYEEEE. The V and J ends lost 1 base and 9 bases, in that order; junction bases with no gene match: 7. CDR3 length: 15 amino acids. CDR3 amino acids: CASSLRQGGGSPLHF. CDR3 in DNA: TGTGCCAGCAGCTTGCGACAGGGAGGGGGTTCACCCCTCCACTTT.

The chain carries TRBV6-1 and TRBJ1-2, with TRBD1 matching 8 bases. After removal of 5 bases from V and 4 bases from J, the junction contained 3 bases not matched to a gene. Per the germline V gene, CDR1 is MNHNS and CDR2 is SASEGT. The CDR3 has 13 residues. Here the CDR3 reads CASSRTGPYGYTF. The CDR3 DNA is TGTGCCAGCAGTCGGACAGGGCCCTATGGCTACACCTTC.

CDR3 sequence (DNA): TGTGCCAGCAGTCCCACAGGCTCGGAGGAGACCCAGTACTTC. It encodes CASSPTGSEETQYF. The rearrangement joins TRBV6-4 to TRBJ2-5; tentative D call: TRBD1 (5 bases). Germline lookup yields CDR1 MRHNA and CDR2 SNTAGT. This CDR3 spans 14 amino acids. Trimming left V 5 bases short and J 5 bases short, with 15 bases between.

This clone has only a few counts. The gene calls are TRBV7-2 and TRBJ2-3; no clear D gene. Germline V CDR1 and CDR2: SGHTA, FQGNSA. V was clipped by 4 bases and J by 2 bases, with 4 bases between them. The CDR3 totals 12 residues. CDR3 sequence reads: CASSYSTDTQYF. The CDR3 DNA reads TGTGCCAGCAGCTACTCCACAGATACGCAGTATTTT.

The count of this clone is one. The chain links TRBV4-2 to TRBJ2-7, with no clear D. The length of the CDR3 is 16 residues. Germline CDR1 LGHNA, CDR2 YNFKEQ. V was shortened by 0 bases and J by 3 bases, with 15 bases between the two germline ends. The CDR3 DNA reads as TGTGCCAGCAGCCAAGATCTCCGGCTTGATAGCTACGAGCAGTACTTC. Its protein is CASSQDLRLDSYEQYF.

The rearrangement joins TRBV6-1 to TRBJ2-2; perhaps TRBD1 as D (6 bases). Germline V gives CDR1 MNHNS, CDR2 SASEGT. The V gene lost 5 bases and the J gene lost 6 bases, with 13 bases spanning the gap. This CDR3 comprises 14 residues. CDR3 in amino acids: CASSLDSFSGELFF. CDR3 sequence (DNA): TGTGCCAGCAGTCTGGACAGTTTTTCCGGGGAGCTGTTTTTT.

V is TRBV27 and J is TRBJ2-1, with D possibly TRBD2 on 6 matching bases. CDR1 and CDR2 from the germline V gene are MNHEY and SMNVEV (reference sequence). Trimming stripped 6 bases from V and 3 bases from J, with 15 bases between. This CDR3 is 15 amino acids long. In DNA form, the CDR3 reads TGTGCCAGCAGGGAGATAGCGGCCCGCTACAATGAGCAGTTCTTC. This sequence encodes CASREIAARYNEQFF.

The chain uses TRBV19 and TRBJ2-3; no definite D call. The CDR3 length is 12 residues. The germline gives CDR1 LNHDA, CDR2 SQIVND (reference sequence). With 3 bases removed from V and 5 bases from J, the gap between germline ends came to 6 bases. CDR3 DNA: TGTGCCAGTAGTATTTTCCAAGATACGCAGTATTTT. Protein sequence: CASSIFQDTQYF.

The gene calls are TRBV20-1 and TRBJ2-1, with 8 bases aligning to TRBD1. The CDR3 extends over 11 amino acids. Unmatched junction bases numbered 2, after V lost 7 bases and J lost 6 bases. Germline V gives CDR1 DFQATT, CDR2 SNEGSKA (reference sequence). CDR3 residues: CSVGQGNEQFF. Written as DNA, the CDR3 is TGCAGTGTAGGACAGGGCAATGAGCAGTTCTTC.

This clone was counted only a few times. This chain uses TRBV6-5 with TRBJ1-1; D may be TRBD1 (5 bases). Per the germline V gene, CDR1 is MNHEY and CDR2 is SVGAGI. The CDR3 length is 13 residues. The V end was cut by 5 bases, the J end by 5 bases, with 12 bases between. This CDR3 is CASSVRVGTEAFF. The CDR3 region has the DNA TGTGCCAGCAGTGTCAGGGTCGGGACTGAAGCTTTCTTT.

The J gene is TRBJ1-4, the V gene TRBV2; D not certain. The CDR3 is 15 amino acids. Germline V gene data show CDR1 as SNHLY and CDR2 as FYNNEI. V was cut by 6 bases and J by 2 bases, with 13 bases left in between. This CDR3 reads CASRTLDTTNEKLFF. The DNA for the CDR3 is TGTGCCAGCAGGACTCTCGACACGACTAATGAAAAACTGTTTTTT.

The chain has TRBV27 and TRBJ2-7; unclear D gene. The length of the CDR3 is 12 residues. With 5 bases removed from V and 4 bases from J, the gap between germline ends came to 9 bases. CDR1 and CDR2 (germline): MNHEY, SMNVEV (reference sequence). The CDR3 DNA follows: TGTGCCAGCAGTCTATTGGGGTACGAGCAGTACTTC. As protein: CASSLLGYEQYF.

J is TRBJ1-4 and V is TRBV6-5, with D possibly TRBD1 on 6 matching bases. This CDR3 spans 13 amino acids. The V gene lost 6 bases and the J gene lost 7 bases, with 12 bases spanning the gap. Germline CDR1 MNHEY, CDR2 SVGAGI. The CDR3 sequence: CASRDSSSEKLFF. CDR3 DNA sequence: TGTGCCAGCAGGGACAGTTCTAGTGAAAAACTGTTTTTT.

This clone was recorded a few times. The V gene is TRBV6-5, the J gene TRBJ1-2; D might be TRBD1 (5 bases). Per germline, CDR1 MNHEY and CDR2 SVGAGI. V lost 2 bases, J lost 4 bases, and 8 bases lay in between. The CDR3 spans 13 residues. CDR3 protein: CASSYAGPYGYTF. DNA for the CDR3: TGTGCCAGCAGTTACGCAGGGCCCTATGGCTACACCTTC.

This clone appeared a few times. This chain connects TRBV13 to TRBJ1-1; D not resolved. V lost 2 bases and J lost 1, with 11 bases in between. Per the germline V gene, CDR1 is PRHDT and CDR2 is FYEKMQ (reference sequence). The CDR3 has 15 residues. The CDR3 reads CASSLPLVANTEAFF. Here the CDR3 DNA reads TGTGCCAGCAGCTTACCACTAGTGGCGAACACTGAAGCTTTCTTT.

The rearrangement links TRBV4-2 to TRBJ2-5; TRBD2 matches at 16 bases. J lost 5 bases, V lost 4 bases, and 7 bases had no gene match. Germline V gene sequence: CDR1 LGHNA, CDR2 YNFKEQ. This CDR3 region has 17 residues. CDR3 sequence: CASSLGLAGGPRETQYF. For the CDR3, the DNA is TGTGCCAGCAGCCTGGGACTAGCGGGGGGGCCTCGGGAGACCCAGTACTTC.